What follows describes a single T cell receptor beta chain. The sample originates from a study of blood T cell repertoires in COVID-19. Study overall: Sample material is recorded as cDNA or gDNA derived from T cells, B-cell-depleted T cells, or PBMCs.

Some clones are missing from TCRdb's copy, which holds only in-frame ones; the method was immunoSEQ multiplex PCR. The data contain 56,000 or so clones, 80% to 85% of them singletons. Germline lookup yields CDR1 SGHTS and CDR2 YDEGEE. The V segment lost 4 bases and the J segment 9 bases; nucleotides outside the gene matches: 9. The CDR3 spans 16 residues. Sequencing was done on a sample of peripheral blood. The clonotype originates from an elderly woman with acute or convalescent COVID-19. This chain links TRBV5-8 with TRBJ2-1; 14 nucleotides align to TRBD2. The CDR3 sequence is CASSRAGLAGAGEQFF. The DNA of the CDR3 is TGTGCCAGCAGCCGGGCGGGACTAGCGGGGGCGGGTGAGCAGTTCTTC.